The 5 T cell receptor beta chains given below trace back to one sample, sequenced in a study of blood T cells in healthy people across ages. The use of a sample-barcoded 5' primer and a J-beta primer mix characterized a second PCR of roughly 6 to 11 cycles. Using its own MiXCR run on the 5' RACE reads, TCRdb lists one record per CDR3 protein. Altogether approximately 670,000 distinct CDR3 sequences are present, around 41% being singletons, with the ten largest covering 25% to 35%. The material sequenced was blood. The receptors were sampled from a man older than 75 in good health.

About this clonotype itself: This could be a read error, since a much larger clone is one nucleotide away. The genes are TRBV6-2 or TRBV6-3 and TRBJ2-5; a weak D match, TRBD2 (6 bases). CDR1 and CDR2 from the germline V gene are MNHEY and SVGEGT. Trimming took 6 bases from V and 1 from J, leaving 18 bases between them. The CDR3 runs to 16 residues. CDR3: CASREVGSSGQETQYF. CDR3 nucleotides: TGTGCCAGCAGAGAGGTTGGGAGTAGCGGCCAAGAGACCCAGTACTTC.

The chain combines TRBV28 with TRBJ2-3, with D perhaps TRBD2 (5 bases). V was clipped by 2 bases and J by 3 bases, with 12 bases between them. This CDR3 is built from 15 residues. Germline V gene sequence: CDR1 MDHEN, CDR2 SYDVKM. CDR3 amino acids: CASSLMWTVTDTQYF. CDR3 nucleotides: TGTGCCAGCAGTTTAATGTGGACTGTAACAGATACGCAGTATTTT.

This clonotype appeared a few times. The chain carries TRBV4-2 and TRBJ2-5; D might be TRBD1 (6 bases). The CDR3 sequence is 15 residues long. Germline assignment: CDR1 LGHNA and CDR2 YNFKEQ. Trimming left V 0 bases short and J 5 bases short, with 13 bases between. The CDR3 sequence: CASSQETGNAETQYF. In nucleotides, the CDR3 is TGTGCCAGCAGCCAAGAAACAGGGAATGCGGAGACCCAGTACTTC.

V and J are TRBV27 and TRBJ2-5, with D hard to call. V was pared by 6 bases and J by 7 bases, with 9 bases between. The CDR3 sequence is 11 residues long. From germline, CDR1 is MNHEY and CDR2 SMNVEV (reference sequence). The CDR3 here is CASSRTGTQYF. DNA for the CDR3: TGTGCCAGCAGCCGCACGGGGACCCAGTACTTC.

The chain uses TRBV2 and TRBJ1-6; 8 bases align to TRBD1. The CDR3 is made up of 16 amino acids. Trimming took 9 bases from V and 9 from J; bases not matched to a gene: 16. Germline-derived CDR1 and CDR2 are SNHLY and FYNNEI. The DNA of the CDR3 is TGTGCCAGTACCACTGAGACAGGGGATGATGGTTCACCCCTCCACTTT. Residues: CASTTETGDDGSPLHF. The full variable domain, its missing parts supplied by reference TRBV2 and TRBJ1-6, is EPEVTQTPSHQVTQMGQEVILRCVPISNHLYFYWYRQILGQKVEFLVSFYNNEISEKSEIFDDQFSVERPDGSNFTLKIRSTKLEDSAMYFCASTTETGDDGSPLHFGNGTRLTVT.